Listed below are T cell receptor beta chains from one sample, sequenced in a study of vaccination and CD4 T cells after COVID-19. TCRdb passed the PCR reads through MiXCR, listing each CDR3 protein once. The sample shows about 8,900 distinct CDR3 sequences, 55% to 75% of them seen only once. These receptors have no identified antigens. Sequenced: CD4+ T cells from blood, cultured in vitro. These receptors all come from a human donor who had recovered from COVID-19. The CDR3 runs from the conserved cysteine through the conserved F or W. The D gene is left open where the match is weak. A clone size is listed for some rows: how often the clone was seen (once, few, many), or a class if it is expanded.

size | D | J | V | CDR3 | DNA
- | - | TRBJ1-5 | TRBV21-1 | CADCGTDPVEPQHF | TGTGCAGACTGCGGGACAGACCCAGTAGAGCCCCAGCATTTT
- | - | TRBJ2-2 | TRBV6-1 | CASRKDSWGELFF | TGTGCCAGCAGGAAGGATTCCTGGGGGGAGCTGTTTTTT
few | - | TRBJ2-3 | TRBV20-1 | CSASPLGHRGTDTQYF | TGCAGTGCTAGTCCCCTAGGTCACCGGGGCACAGATACGCAGTATTTT
- | - | TRBJ1-1 | TRBV30 | CAWSRQAGNTEAFF | TGTGCCTGGAGTAGACAGGCCGGGAACACTGAAGCTTTCTTT
- | TRBD2 | TRBJ2-7 | TRBV27 | CASSLEGLPYPYEQYF | TGTGCCAGCAGTTTAGAGGGACTACCGTACCCCTACGAGCAGTACTTC
- | - | TRBJ2-4 | TRBV7-8 | CASSLAGLRGIQYF | TGTGCCAGCAGCTTAGCGGGACTCCGAGGGATTCAGTACTTC
- | - | TRBJ1-6 | TRBV6-1 | CASASGPYNSPLHF | TGTGCCAGCGCATCGGGCCCCTATAATTCACCCCTCCACTTT
medium-sized | - | TRBJ1-2 | TRBV20-1 | CSAIPRYRDYGYTF | TGCAGTGCTATCCCCCGGTACAGAGACTATGGCTACACCTTC
once | TRBD1 | TRBJ2-6 | TRBV20-1 | CSARGPFPGANVLTF | TGCAGTGCAAGGGGGCCTTTCCCTGGGGCCAACGTCCTGACTTTC
- | - | TRBJ2-4 | TRBV27 | CASSLVAAAGAKNIQYF | TGTGCCAGCAGTCTGGTAGCGGCTGCTGGGGCCAAAAACATTCAGTACTTC
- | TRBD2 | TRBJ2-3 | TRBV2 | CASLSGGTDTQYF | TGTGCCAGCCTTAGCGGGGGCACAGATACGCAGTATTTT
- | - | TRBJ1-3 | TRBV6-5 | CASSYPGVSSGNTIYF | TGTGCCAGCAGTTACCCCGGGGTTAGCTCTGGAAACACCATATATTTT
once | TRBD1 | TRBJ2-5 | TRBV20-1 | CSAPGTGGVETQYF | TGCAGTGCTCCCGGGACAGGGGGCGTTGAGACCCAGTACTTC
- | TRBD2 | TRBJ2-7 | TRBV2 | CASSDLASGSEQYF | TGTGCCAGCAGTGATTTGGCTAGCGGGAGCGAGCAGTACTTC
- | TRBD2 | TRBJ2-7 | TRBV28 | CASSVPGTSAYEQYF | TGTGCCAGCAGCGTACCCGGAACTAGCGCCTACGAGCAGTACTTC
- | - | TRBJ1-1 | TRBV7-6 | CASSSGVYAEAFF | TGTGCCAGCAGCTCAGGAGTCTACGCTGAAGCTTTCTTT
few | - | TRBJ1-5 | TRBV2 | CASSEARGAHQPQHF | TGTGCCAGCAGTGAAGCTCGGGGGGCACATCAGCCCCAGCATTTT
- | - | TRBJ1-5 | TRBV6-5 | CASSYSVAGAPQHF | TGTGCCAGCAGTTACTCGGTTGCAGGGGCGCCCCAGCATTTT
- | - | TRBJ1-1 | TRBV29-1 | CSVAVTVLNTEAFF | TGCAGCGTTGCGGTGACAGTGCTGAACACTGAAGCTTTCTTT
- | TRBD1 | TRBJ2-6 | TRBV7-9 | CASSLLIGTGGSGANVLTF | TGTGCCAGCAGCTTACTGATCGGGACAGGGGGTTCTGGGGCCAACGTCCTGACTTTC
- | - | TRBJ2-7 | TRBV28 | CASRGQLGEQYF | TGTGCCAGCCGGGGTCAGCTGGGGGAGCAGTACTTC
- | - | TRBJ2-7 | TRBV28 | CASSLIGGPDEQYF | TGTGCCAGCAGTTTAATTGGGGGGCCGGACGAGCAGTACTTC
few | - | TRBJ1-5 | TRBV6-5 | CASSYGGLGNQPQHF | TGTGCCAGCAGTTACGGGGGGTTAGGCAATCAGCCCCAGCATTTT
- | - | TRBJ2-5 | TRBV6-2/TRBV6-3 | CASSYSLLETQYF | TGTGCCAGCAGTTACTCGTTATTGGAGACCCAGTACTTC
few | TRBD1 | TRBJ1-2 | TRBV20-1 | CSLYPQGVNDGYTF | TGCAGTCTCTACCCGCAGGGGGTTAACGATGGCTACACCTTC
- | - | TRBJ1-2 | TRBV27 | CASKRVDSNYGYTF | TGTGCCAGCAAGAGGGTAGACAGTAACTATGGCTACACCTTC
few | TRBD2 | TRBJ2-7 | TRBV20-1 | CSADGRGLVYEQYF | TGCAGTGCTGATGGGCGGGGACTAGTCTACGAGCAGTACTTC
- | - | TRBJ2-1 | TRBV6-1 | CASSASGRNEQFF | TGTGCCAGCAGTGCGAGCGGTAGGAATGAGCAGTTCTTC
- | TRBD2 | TRBJ2-1 | TRBV20-1 | CSARDPGLALYNEQFF | TGCAGTGCTAGAGATCCTGGACTAGCGCTCTACAATGAGCAGTTCTTC
- | TRBD1 | TRBJ2-3 | TRBV10-1 | CASSGTGMDTQYF | TGCGCCAGCAGCGGGACAGGGATGGATACGCAGTATTTT